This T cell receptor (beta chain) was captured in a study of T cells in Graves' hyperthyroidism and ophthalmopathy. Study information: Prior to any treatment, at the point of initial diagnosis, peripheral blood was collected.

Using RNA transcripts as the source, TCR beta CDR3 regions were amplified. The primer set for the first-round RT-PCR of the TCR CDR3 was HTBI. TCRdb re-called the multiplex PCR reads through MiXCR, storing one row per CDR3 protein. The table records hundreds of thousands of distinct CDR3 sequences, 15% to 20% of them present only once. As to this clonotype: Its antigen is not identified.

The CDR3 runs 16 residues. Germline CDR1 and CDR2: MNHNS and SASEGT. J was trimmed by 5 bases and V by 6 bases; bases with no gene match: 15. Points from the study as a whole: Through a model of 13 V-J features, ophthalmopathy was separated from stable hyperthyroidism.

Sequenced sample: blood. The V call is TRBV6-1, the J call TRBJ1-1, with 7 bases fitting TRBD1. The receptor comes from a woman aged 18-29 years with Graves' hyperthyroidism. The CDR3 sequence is CASRDRTGRLRTEAFF. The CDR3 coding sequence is TGTGCCAGCAGAGACCGGACAGGCCGGTTAAGGACTGAAGCTTTCTTT.